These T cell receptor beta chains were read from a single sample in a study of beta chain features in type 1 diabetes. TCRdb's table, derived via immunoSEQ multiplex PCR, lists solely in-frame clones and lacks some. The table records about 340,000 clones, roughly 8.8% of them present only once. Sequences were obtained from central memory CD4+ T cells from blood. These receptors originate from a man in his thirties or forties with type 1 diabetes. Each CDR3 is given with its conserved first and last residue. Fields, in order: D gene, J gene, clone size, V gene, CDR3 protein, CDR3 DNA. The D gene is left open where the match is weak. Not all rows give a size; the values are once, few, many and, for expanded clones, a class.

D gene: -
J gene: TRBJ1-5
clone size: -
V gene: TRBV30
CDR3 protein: CAWSQGPYNQPQHF
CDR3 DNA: TGTGCCTGGAGTCAAGGGCCGTACAATCAGCCCCAGCATTTT

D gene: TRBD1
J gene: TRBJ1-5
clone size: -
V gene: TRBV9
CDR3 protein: CASSVALPGTGYLGPQHF
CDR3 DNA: TGTGCCAGCAGCGTAGCCCTGCCCGGGACAGGATACCTAGGGCCCCAGCATTTT

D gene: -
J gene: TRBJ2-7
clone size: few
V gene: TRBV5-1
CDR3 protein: CASSLASRYEQYF
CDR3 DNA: TGCGCCAGCAGCTTGGCGTCCCGCTACGAGCAGTACTTC

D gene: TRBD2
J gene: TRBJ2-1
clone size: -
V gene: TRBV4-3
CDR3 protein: CASSQWGGGAQGNEQFF
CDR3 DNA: TGCGCCAGCAGCCAATGGGGCGGGGGGGCCCAGGGCAATGAGCAGTTCTTC

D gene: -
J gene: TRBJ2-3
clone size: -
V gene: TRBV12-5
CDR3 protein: CASGLVLGGPDTQYF
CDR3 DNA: TGTGCTAGTGGTTTGGTGCTCGGAGGGCCAGATACGCAGTATTTT

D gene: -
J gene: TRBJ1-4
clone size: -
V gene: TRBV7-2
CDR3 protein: CASSRGAPNEKLFF
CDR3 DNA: TGTGCCAGCAGCCGGGGGGCGCCCAATGAAAAACTGTTTTTT

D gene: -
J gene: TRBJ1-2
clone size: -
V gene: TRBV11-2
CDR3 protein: CASSLGGTYYGYTF
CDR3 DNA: TGTGCCAGCAGCTTAGGGGGGACATACTATGGCTACACCTTC

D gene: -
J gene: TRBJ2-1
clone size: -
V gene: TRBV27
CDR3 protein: CASIAGGSSYNEQFF
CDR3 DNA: TGTGCCAGCATTGCAGGGGGGAGCTCCTACAATGAGCAGTTCTTC

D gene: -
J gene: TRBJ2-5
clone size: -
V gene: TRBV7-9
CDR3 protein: CASSLSQGGETQYF
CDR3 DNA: TGTGCCAGCAGCTTATCCCAGGGAGGAGAGACCCAGTACTTC

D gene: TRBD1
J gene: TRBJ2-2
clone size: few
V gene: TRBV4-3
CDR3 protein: CASSQGSRGQGTGELFF
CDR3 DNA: TGCGCCAGCAGCCAAGGGTCCAGGGGGCAGGGCACCGGGGAGCTGTTTTTT

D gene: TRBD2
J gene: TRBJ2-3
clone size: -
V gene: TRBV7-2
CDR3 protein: CASSSAGGPDTQYF
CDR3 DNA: TGTGCCAGCAGCTCAGCGGGGGGGCCAGATACGCAGTATTTT

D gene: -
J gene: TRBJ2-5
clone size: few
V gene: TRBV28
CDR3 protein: CASSLDSPETQYF
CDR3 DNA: TGTGCCAGCAGTTTGGACAGTCCAGAGACCCAGTACTTC

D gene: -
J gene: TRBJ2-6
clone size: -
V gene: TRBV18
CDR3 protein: CASSPTEGANVLTF
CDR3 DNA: TGTGCCAGCTCACCCACCGAGGGGGCCAACGTCCTGACTTTC